The sample holds one count of the clone carrying this TCR beta chain. This specimen includes other DNA sequences encoding the same CDR3. V shed 3 bases, J shed 4 bases, and the junction held 0 bases outside the gene matches. CDR3 length equals 14 residues. The germline gives CDR1 LGHDT, CDR2 YNNKEL (reference sequence). These data belong to a study of blood T cell repertoires in COVID-19. Method: immunoSEQ multiplex PCR; TCRdb's copy keeps in-frame clones and lacks some. The sample includes fewer than 300,000 clones, 90% of them seen just once. Sequencing input: PBMCs or T cells enriched from blood (not recorded which). The receptor's source is a woman in her thirties who had recovered from COVID-19. The chain carries TRBV3-1 (or the pseudogene TRBV3-2) and TRBJ1-5; TRBD1 agrees at 10 bases. CDR3 DNA: TGTGCCAGCAGCCAGGGACAGGGGAATCAGCCCCAGCATTTT. Protein: CASSQGQGNQPQHF.